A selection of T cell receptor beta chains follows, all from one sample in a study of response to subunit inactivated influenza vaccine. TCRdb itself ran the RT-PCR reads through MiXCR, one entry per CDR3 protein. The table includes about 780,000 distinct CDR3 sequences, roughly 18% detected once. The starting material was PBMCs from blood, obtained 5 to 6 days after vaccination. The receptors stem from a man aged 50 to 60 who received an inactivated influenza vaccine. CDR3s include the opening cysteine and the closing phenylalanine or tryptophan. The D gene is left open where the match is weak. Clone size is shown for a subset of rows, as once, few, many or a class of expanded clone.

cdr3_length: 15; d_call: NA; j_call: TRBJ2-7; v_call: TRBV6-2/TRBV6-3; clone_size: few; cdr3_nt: TGTGCCAGCAGCCACCCGGCAGCTGAATCCTACGAGCAGTACTTC; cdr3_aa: CASSHPAAESYEQYF
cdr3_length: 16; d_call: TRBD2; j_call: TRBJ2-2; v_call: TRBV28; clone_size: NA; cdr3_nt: TGTGCCAGCCAGCCTGCCGGGACTAGGATCACCGGGGAGCTGTTTTTT; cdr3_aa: CASQPAGTRITGELFF
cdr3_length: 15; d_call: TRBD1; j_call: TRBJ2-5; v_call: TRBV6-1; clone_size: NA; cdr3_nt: TGTGCCAGCAGTACGACAGGGGGTTGGCAAGAGACCCAGTACTTC; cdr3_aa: CASSTTGGWQETQYF
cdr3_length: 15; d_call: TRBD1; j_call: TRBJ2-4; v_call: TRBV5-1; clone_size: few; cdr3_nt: TGCGCCAGCAGCCTTCAGGGGGCAGCCAAAAACATTCAGTACTTC; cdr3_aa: CASSLQGAAKNIQYF
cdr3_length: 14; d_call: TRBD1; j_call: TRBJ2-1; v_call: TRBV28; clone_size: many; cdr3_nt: TGTGCCAGCAGTCTCCTAACAGGGGAAAATGAGCAGTTCTTC; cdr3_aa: CASSLLTGENEQFF
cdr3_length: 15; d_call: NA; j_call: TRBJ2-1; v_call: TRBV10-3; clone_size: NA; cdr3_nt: TGTGCCATCAGTGGGACTCGTAAACTAGACAATGAGCAGTTCTTC; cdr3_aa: CAISGTRKLDNEQFF
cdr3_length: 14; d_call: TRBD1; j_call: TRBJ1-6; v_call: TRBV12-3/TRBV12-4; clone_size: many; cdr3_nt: TGTGCCAGCAGTTCTCGGGACAGGGTGTCACCCCTCCACTTT; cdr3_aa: CASSSRDRVSPLHF
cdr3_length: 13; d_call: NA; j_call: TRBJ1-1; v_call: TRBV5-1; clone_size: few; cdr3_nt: TGCGCCAGCAGCTTGGAGGGGGGCGTAGAAGCTTTCTTT; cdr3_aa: CASSLEGGVEAFF
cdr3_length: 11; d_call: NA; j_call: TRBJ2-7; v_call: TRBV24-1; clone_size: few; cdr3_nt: TGTGCCACGAGCGCGGGTTACGAGCAGTACTTC; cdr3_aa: CATSAGYEQYF
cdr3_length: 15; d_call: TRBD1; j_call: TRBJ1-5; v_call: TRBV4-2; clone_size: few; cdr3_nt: TGTGCCAGCAGCCGCGGGACAGGGGAGGCTCAGCCCCAGCATTTT; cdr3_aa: CASSRGTGEAQPQHF
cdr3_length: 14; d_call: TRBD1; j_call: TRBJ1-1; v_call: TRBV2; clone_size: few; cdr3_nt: TGTGCCAGCAAACGGACAGGGTTAAACACTGAAGCTTTCTTT; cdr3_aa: CASKRTGLNTEAFF
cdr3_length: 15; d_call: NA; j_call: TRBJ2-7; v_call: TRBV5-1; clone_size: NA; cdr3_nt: TGCGCCAGCAGCTTGGACCCGGGAGAGTCCTACGAGCAGTACTTC; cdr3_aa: CASSLDPGESYEQYF
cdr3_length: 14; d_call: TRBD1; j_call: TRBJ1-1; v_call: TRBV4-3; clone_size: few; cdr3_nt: TGCGCCAGCAGCCAGGGACAGGGGTCGACTGAAGCTTTCTTT; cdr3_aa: CASSQGQGSTEAFF
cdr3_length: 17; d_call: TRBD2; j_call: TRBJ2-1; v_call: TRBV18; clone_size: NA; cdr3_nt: TGTGCCAGCTCACCCCCGGGACTAGGAGATATTAACAATGAGCAGTTCTTC; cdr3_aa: CASSPPGLGDINNEQFF
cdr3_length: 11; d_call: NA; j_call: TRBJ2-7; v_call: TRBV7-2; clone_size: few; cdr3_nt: TGTGCCAGCAGCCTGGATCTCGAGCAGTACTTC; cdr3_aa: CASSLDLEQYF
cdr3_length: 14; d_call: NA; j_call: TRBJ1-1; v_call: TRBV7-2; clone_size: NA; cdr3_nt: TGTGCCAGCAGCGCTGGGGGTTTGGGCACTGAAGCTTTCTTT; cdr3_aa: CASSAGGLGTEAFF
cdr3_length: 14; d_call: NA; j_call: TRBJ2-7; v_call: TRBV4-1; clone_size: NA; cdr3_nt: TGCGCCAGCAGCCAAGATCCACAGGGCAACGAGCAGTACTTC; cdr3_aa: CASSQDPQGNEQYF
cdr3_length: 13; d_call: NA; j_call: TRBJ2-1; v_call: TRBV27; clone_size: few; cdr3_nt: TGTGCCAGCAGCCGAAGAGGGGACAATGAGCAGTTCTTC; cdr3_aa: CASSRRGDNEQFF